This TCR beta chain was recovered during a study of T cells in Graves' hyperthyroidism and ophthalmopathy (dated by TCRdb to between 2018 and 2021). Context from the whole study: Peripheral blood samples were taken at the time of initial diagnosis, prior to any treatment. Whether ophthalmopathy could be predicted prospectively was tested in an independent validation cohort made up of under 20 hyperthyroidism patients plus 17 patients who later progressed to ophthalmopathy. The paper describes TCR Vbeta CDR3 sequencing of 120 to 150 peripheral blood samples, made up of 43 ophthalmopathy patients, 70 to 75 hyperthyroidism patients and approximately 17 progressor patients. The approximately 98 discovery patients were randomly divided into training and test sets at a 7:3 ratio. The study also compared thyroid tissue and blood T-cell repertoires from a handful of Graves' hyperthyroidism patients. Once sampling was done, hyperthyroidism patients were given methimazole at a starting dose of 30 mg daily, whereas ophthalmopathy patients were given high-dose intravenous methylprednisolone. A discovery cohort of about a hundred patients, 43 with Graves' ophthalmopathy and over 55 with stable Graves' hyperthyroidism, was used to find distinguishing TCR V-J signatures. Here is what the overall study found, with its caveats: A model built on a 13 V-J signature distinguished ophthalmopathy from stable hyperthyroidism, reaching over 85% sensitivity and around 81% specificity in cross-validation and 80%/75% in testing. No statistical method was used to set the sample size in advance, and investigators knew the group allocation. Blood samples also contained most of the expanded thyroid clonotypes (frequency above 0.001), which suggests that blood repertoires may reflect thyroid immune responses. During validation, the model predicted progression to ophthalmopathy a median of around 7 months ahead of onset, with more than 55% sensitivity and roughly 72% specificity.

The CDR3, from cysteine to phenylalanine, totals 14 residues. Just CDR3 DNA is preserved here, 42 bases in frame from base 1. The germline V gene supplies CDR1 SNHLY and CDR2 FYNNEI. At the junction V is shortened by 4 bases and J by 3 bases, with 10 bases in between. Graves' hyperthyroidism was defined as stable when no progression to ophthalmopathy occurred over 18 months of follow-up. The hyperthyroidism patients were between 18 and 65 years old and newly diagnosed, with a disease duration of less than 2 months. Any patient with an uncontrolled infection, another autoimmune disease, pregnancy or lactation was excluded. Diagnoses were established on the basis of clinical symptoms, serum thyroxine and TRAb, thyroid ultrasound, and orbital computed tomography. PBMCs were isolated from around 10 ml of fresh peripheral blood by Ficoll-Paque density gradient centrifugation. Total RNA was extracted with Trizol reagent, and quality was checked on an Agilent 2100 Bioanalyzer.

Amplification of TCR beta CDR3 regions was carried out from RNA transcripts. The first round of RT-PCR for the TCR CDR3 was performed with the HTBI primer set and the Qiagen OneStep RT-PCR kit. Libraries were constructed in a second round of multiplex PCR, after which size selection and purification were carried out. Sequencing of the libraries was done on an Illumina HiSeq2000 using paired-end 100 bp reads. In the original analysis: SOAPnuke was used to process the raw data, removing reads that contained adapters or uncalled bases, had a mean Phred below 15, or lacked an exact match to the constant primer or identifier. High-quality paired reads were merged using COPE v1.2.5, and each unique nucleotide sequence was defined as a clonotype. Clonotypes were aligned to IMGT TRBV, TRBD and TRBJ reference segments using MiTCR v1.1. Only V-J combinations with frequency above 0.0001, covering about 99% of repertoires, were analysed. A TCS score was defined as the ratio of F50 (clonal expansion) to E x V (chaos), with BLOSUM62-based TCRdist applied between CDR3 peptides within each V-J. Welch's t-statistics and random forest reduced roughly 540 V-J features to 13, which were used in a naive Bayes classifier (R e1071). The Morisita-Horn index was used to measure how similar the thyroid and blood repertoires were. TCRdb cleaned the public reads at Q25 with fastp, built clones with MiXCR and kept in-frame beta chains. Here each entry gathers all rows of one CDR3 protein and keeps the most common genes and DNA. These V and J calls derive from TCRdb rather than the authors' analysis. The sample table contains nearly 750,000 distinct CDR3 sequences; only one count was recorded for about a third of them. The top ten clonotypes cover 30% to 40% of the sample.

Details on this clonotype: The antigen it recognizes is unknown. No base-level quality is on record; no much larger clone is a single base apart.

The source of this sequence is a woman aged 40 to 55 with Graves' hyperthyroidism. The sequenced material came from blood. Here the chain combines TRBV2 and TRBJ1-5, with the D gene uncertain. The CDR3 region reads CASSVAGYNQPQHF. The nucleotides are TGTGCCAGCAGTGTTGCCGGATACAATCAGCCCCAGCATTTT.